A selection of T cell receptor beta chains follows, all from one sample in a study of cytomegalovirus exposure and HLA in healthy donors. Using immunoSEQ multiplex PCR, the repertoire was profiled, and TCRdb retains in-frame clones only, with some absent. In the table there are 150,000 to 200,000 clones, around 74% of which are singletons. Sequences were obtained from PBMCs. Source of these receptors: a woman in her 30s in good health and CMV-seronegative. CDR3s include the opening cysteine and the closing phenylalanine or tryptophan. A D gene is named only where the DNA matches it firmly. The listing skips clone size in some rows; elsewhere it reads once, few, many or a size class.

j_call	d_call	clone_size	v_call	cdr3_nt	cdr3_aa
TRBJ2-5	TRBD2	-	TRBV5-1	TGCGCCAGCAGCAGCGGGAGCGGGGGGGAAGAGACCCAGTACTTC	CASSSGSGGEETQYF
TRBJ2-5	TRBD1	once	TRBV7-2	TGTGCCAGCAGCTTAGTTGGGGGACAGGGCCGGGAGACCCAGTACTTC	CASSLVGGQGRETQYF
TRBJ2-4	-	-	TRBV5-1	TGCGCCAGCAGCTTAGACGGGGGTAACATTCAGTACTTC	CASSLDGGNIQYF
TRBJ2-7	-	-	TRBV7-9	TGTGCCAGCAGCAGGTTAGCGGACGAGCAGTACTTC	CASSRLADEQYF
TRBJ1-1	TRBD1	-	TRBV9	TGTGCCAGCAGCCCCCCAGGGGGGCCGAACACTGAAGCTTTCTTT	CASSPPGGPNTEAFF
TRBJ2-1	TRBD2	-	TRBV28	TGTGCCAGCAGTTCTATCAGGGGCGGGGGGTCCTACAATGAGCAGTTCTTC	CASSSIRGGGSYNEQFF
TRBJ2-4	TRBD1	-	TRBV4-1	TGCGCCAGCAGCCAAGGACCGCCGGGACAGCAAAACATTCAGTACTTC	CASSQGPPGQQNIQYF
TRBJ1-1	-	once	TRBV2	TGTGCCAGCAGAGGAGAACTATCTGAAGCTTTCTTT	CASRGELSEAFF
TRBJ1-1	-	-	TRBV6-5	TGTGCCAGCATAATGATAACCCCCTCAGGTGCGAGAGCTTTCTTT	CASIMITPSGARAFF
TRBJ2-1	-	-	TRBV6-1	TGTGCCAGCAGTGAAAGTAGCAGGGGACAGTTCTTC	CASSESSRGQFF
TRBJ1-2	-	-	TRBV5-1	TGCGCCAGCAGCTTGGCGCCGGCTAACTATGGCTACACCTTC	CASSLAPANYGYTF
TRBJ2-5	TRBD2	-	TRBV15	TGTGCCACCAGCAGAGACCGGGGAGGGTTAGAGCAGTACTTC	CATSRDRGGLEQYF
TRBJ1-4	-	few	TRBV4-1	TGCGCCAGCAGACTACAGGGAGTAGACGAAAAACTGTTTTTT	CASRLQGVDEKLFF
TRBJ1-3	-	-	TRBV5-1	TGCGCCAGCAGCTTGCAAAGTAATCTATTCTCTGGAAACACCATATATTTT	CASSLQSNLFSGNTIYF
TRBJ2-3	TRBD2	-	TRBV19	TGTGCCAGTAGTGGCGGGGGAAGCACAGATACGCAGTATTTT	CASSGGGSTDTQYF
TRBJ1-5	-	-	TRBV5-4	TGTGCCAGCAGCGACCTGGGGACACCAAATCAGCCCCAGCATTTT	CASSDLGTPNQPQHF
TRBJ1-1	TRBD1	-	TRBV23-1	TGCGCCAGCAGTCAATCGCGGACAGGGGCCGACACTGAAGCTTTCTTT	CASSQSRTGADTEAFF
TRBJ1-4	-	-	TRBV2	TGTGCCAGCAGTGAAGGAAGGGGCTGGGGTGAAAAACTGTTTTTT	CASSEGRGWGEKLFF
TRBJ1-1	-	-	TRBV6-6	TGTGCCAGCAGTTACATGTACGGGGGGCGAGGTACTGAAGCTTTCTTT	CASSYMYGGRGTEAFF
TRBJ1-5	-	-	TRBV27	TGTGCCAGCAGTTTGTTTACCGGGGATCAGCCCCAGCATTTT	CASSLFTGDQPQHF
TRBJ2-7	TRBD1	-	TRBV11-2	TGTGCCAGCAGCCCAAATTCCGGACAGGGGGACGAGCAGTACTTC	CASSPNSGQGDEQYF
TRBJ1-1	-	-	TRBV5-1	TGCGCCAGCAGCTTGGGGAGGGCGGGGATGAACACTGAAGCTTTCTTT	CASSLGRAGMNTEAFF
TRBJ2-5	-	once	TRBV2	TGTGCCAGCAGTGAAAGGGTTAGAGGGGAGACCCAGTACTTC	CASSERVRGETQYF
TRBJ2-7	-	-	TRBV5-6	TGTGCCAGCGCAGGGGCGTCCTACGAGCAGTACTTC	CASAGASYEQYF
TRBJ1-3	TRBD1	-	TRBV18	TGTGCCAGCTCGAAGGGGGCAATCGGAAACACCATATATTTT	CASSKGAIGNTIYF
TRBJ1-6	-	-	TRBV6-5	TGTGTCTCTAGGGGGGGTAATTCACCCCTCCACTTT	CVSRGGNSPLHF
TRBJ1-4	-	-	TRBV5-1	TGCGCCAGCAGTATTGACAGCTGGAATGAAAAACTGTTTTTT	CASSIDSWNEKLFF
TRBJ1-4	TRBD1	-	TRBV7-2	TGTGCCAGCAGCCGAACAGGGGGCACTAAAGAAAAACTGTTTTTT	CASSRTGGTKEKLFF
TRBJ1-6	-	-	TRBV12-2	TGTGCAAGATTTGGGAGGGATCGAAATTCACCCCTCCACTTT	CARFGRDRNSPLHF
TRBJ2-7	TRBD1	-	TRBV5-1	TGCGCCAGCAGCTCCAACCCCGGGACAGGGAGCTCCGAGCAGTACTTC	CASSSNPGTGSSEQYF
TRBJ2-2	TRBD1	-	TRBV29-1	TGCAGCGTGCGCCCACTCCCCCCAGGGGGAAACACCGGGGAGCTGTTTTTT	CSVRPLPPGGNTGELFF
TRBJ2-3	-	-	TRBV30	TGTGCCTGGAGAGACGGGGGTGGTAGTACGCAGTATTTT	CAWRDGGGSTQYF
TRBJ2-7	TRBD1	-	TRBV29-1	TGCAGCGCAGGACAGGGGGCGGACTACGAGCAGTACTTC	CSAGQGADYEQYF
TRBJ1-1	TRBD1	-	TRBV19	TGTGCCAGTAGTTCCCGGACAGGTCCTTTGGCTTTCTTT	CASSSRTGPLAFF
TRBJ1-2	-	-	TRBV2	TGTGCCAGCAGTAACCCCGGGACTGGCTATGGCTACACCTTC	CASSNPGTGYGYTF
TRBJ2-7	-	once	TRBV5-1	TGCGCCAGCAGCTTCGGAGGTTCTAGCTCCTACGAGCAGTACTTC	CASSFGGSSSYEQYF
TRBJ1-2	-	-	TRBV2	TGTGCCAGCAGTGAAAACGGGGGCTACACCTTC	CASSENGGYTF
TRBJ1-1	-	-	TRBV27	TGTGCCAGCAGTTTAAATAGGGGGTCCCCCATGAACACTGAAGCTTTCTTT	CASSLNRGSPMNTEAFF
TRBJ2-5	-	-	TRBV7-2	TGTGCCAGCAGCTTTAGGGGGCAAGAGACCCAGTACTTC	CASSFRGQETQYF
TRBJ2-1	-	many	TRBV5-6	TGTGCCAGCAGCTTGGCCGACACCCCATGGGACAATGAGCAGTTCTTC	CASSLADTPWDNEQFF
TRBJ1-1	TRBD1	many	TRBV29-1	TGCAGCGTCGGACAGGGCACTGAAGCTTTCTTT	CSVGQGTEAFF
TRBJ2-6	-	-	TRBV28	TGTGCCAGCAGTTTCCGAGGGCCAGGGGCCAACGTCCTGACTTTC	CASSFRGPGANVLTF
TRBJ2-3	TRBD2	-	TRBV7-9	TGTGCCAGCAGCCACCAACTAGCGGGGGTTCGCACAGATACGCAGTATTTT	CASSHQLAGVRTDTQYF
TRBJ2-1	TRBD2	-	TRBV15	TGTGCCACCACTCCCTCCGAGCGGGGGGGCGGCAATGAGCAGTTCTTC	CATTPSERGGGNEQFF
TRBJ2-5	TRBD1	-	TRBV2	TGTGCCAGCAGTCCGGACAGGGTGGAGGAGACCCAGTACTTC	CASSPDRVEETQYF
TRBJ2-4	TRBD1	-	TRBV29-1	TGCAGCGTTGCGGGGACAGGGAGGGGGCAAAACATTCAGTACTTC	CSVAGTGRGQNIQYF
TRBJ1-1	-	-	TRBV11-3	TGTGCCAGCAGCTCGGCGGGGGGAAGTGCTTTCTTT	CASSSAGGSAFF
TRBJ2-1	-	-	TRBV7-2	TGTGCCAGCAGCCCTGAAGGGGGGGGCAATGAGCAGTTCTTC	CASSPEGGGNEQFF
TRBJ1-3	TRBD1	few	TRBV5-1	TGCGCCAGCGCACAAGGGACAGGGGAAAACACCATATATTTT	CASAQGTGENTIYF
TRBJ2-5	-	-	TRBV7-2	TGTGCCAGCAGCTTAAACCCTCTTTCGGGAGAGACCCAGTACTTC	CASSLNPLSGETQYF
TRBJ2-3	TRBD2	-	TRBV5-1	TGCGCCAGCAGCTTGGTCGGGGGGGATACGCAGTATTTT	CASSLVGGDTQYF
TRBJ2-2	-	few	TRBV14	TGTGCCAGCAGCCAAATACAGGGGAGGACCGGGGAGCTGTTTTTT	CASSQIQGRTGELFF